This T cell receptor beta chain was found in a study of breast tumors, draining lymph nodes, adjacent tissues (dated by TCRdb to between 2015 and 2016). Regarding the research as a whole: Breast cancer patients provided tumor, adjacent nontumor tissue and axillary lymph nodes, and the study compared the TCR beta repertoires across these three sources. The study aimed to assess the relationships and possible T-cell exchange between tumor, surrounding tissue and draining lymph node repertoires in human breast cancer. Findings and caveats that apply to the study as a whole: T-cell repertoire diversity in tumors was found to be lower than in lymph nodes but higher than in nontumor tissue, and preferential V and J gene usage was observed. Tumor and nontumor tissue repertoires were significantly more similar in luminal-like than in basal-like breast cancer. The conclusion that tumor T cells originate in lymph nodes was framed as consistent with a hypothesis rather than directly demonstrated. The data were judged consistent with most tumor T cells deriving from the lymph node and then expanding within tumor tissue.

This clonotype was recorded at least ten times. Its antigen remains unidentified. No base qualities exist here, and no much larger clone lies one base off it. The germline V gene specifies SQVTM as CDR1 and ANQGSEA as CDR2. The V and J ends are trimmed by 4 bases and 9 bases, leaving 13 bases between them. Including cysteine and phenylalanine, the CDR3 has 12 amino acids. Of the read, only the CDR3 DNA is kept; its 36 bases are in frame from base 1. Sequenced on an Illumina HiSeq 2000. Multiplex PCR amplification was used to build the TCR beta chain libraries. The amplified TCR beta chain products were analyzed by high-throughput sequencing. Using fastp trimming at Q25 and MiXCR clonotype assembly, TCRdb reanalyzed the public sequencing data and kept in-frame beta chains. A single entry per CDR3 protein holds the most common genes and DNA from its merged rows. Counted in this sample were 150,000 or so distinct CDR3 sequences; approximately 33% of them appeared once. The ten largest clones represent 3% to 4.5% of the sample.

Lymph node samples came from the axillary draining lymph nodes of breast cancer patients. The sequenced material came from axillary lymph node tissue. The TCR originated in a female donor with breast cancer. Some clones in this sample may be carry-over from other donors' samples. In this chain, TRBV29-1 is recombined with TRBJ2-1, with the D call perhaps TRBD1 or TRBD2, each one matching 5 bases. The DNA sequence is TGCAGCGTTGTCAGGGACCGGAGTGAGCAGTTCTTC. It codes for CSVVRDRSEQFF.